These 21 T cell receptor beta chains were sequenced from one sample in a study of CD8+CD57+ T cells in acquired aplastic anemia. Genomic DNA acted as the template from which TCR beta VDJ combination and CDR3 sequence profiling were carried out. TCRdb reprocessed the reads with MiXCR, giving one entry per CDR3 protein. The sample contains roughly 63,000 distinct CDR3 sequences, almost 55% of which appear only once. Sequenced material: sorted CD4+, CD8+, or CD8+CD57+ T cells (not recorded which) from PBMCs. The source of these receptors is a human donor in good health, serving as a control.

As to this clonotype: A much larger clone is a single base away; this may be a read error. In this CDR3 the conserved last residue, phenylalanine or tryptophan, is missing, so a read error is likely. The rearrangement joins TRBV27 to TRBJ2-7; 7 positions match TRBD1. Trimming took 8 bases from V and 4 from J; bases not matched to a gene: 11. Germline V gene lookup returns CDR1 MNHEY and CDR2 SMNVEV (reference sequence). The CDR3 sequence is 14 residues long. Here the CDR3 DNA reads TGTGCCAGCGGCAGAGGGGGCCAGGGGTACGAGCAGTACTCC. Translation: CASGRGGQGYEQYS.

This sequence joins TRBV6-4 and TRBJ1-2, with D possibly TRBD1 on 6 matching bases. Germline CDR1 reads MRHNA; CDR2 reads SNTAGT. V was pared by 2 bases and J by 8 bases, with 12 bases between. This CDR3 region has 13 residues. CDR3 loop: CASSDTGSTGYTF. The CDR3 bases are TGTGCCAGCAGTGACACAGGGTCTACCGGCTACACCTTC.

V and J are TRBV24-1 and TRBJ2-7; 7 nucleotides match TRBD2. Trimming at V came to 4 bases and at J to 6 bases, leaving 8 bases not matched to a gene. The CDR3 consists of 14 residues. Germline CDR1 and CDR2: KGHDR and SFDVKD. CDR3 DNA: TGTGCCACCAGTGACGGGGAGGGATGGGGCGAGCAGTACTTC. It encodes CATSDGEGWGEQYF.

V usage is TRBV19 and J usage is TRBJ1-2; 9 bases match TRBD1. V trimming: 5 bases; J trimming: 4 bases; junction bases outside the gene matches: 8. Looked up from germline, CDR1 is LNHDA and CDR2 is SQIVND (reference sequence). CDR3 length: 15 amino acids. CDR3 sequence reads: CASSVNRGLFYGYTF. CDR3 in DNA: TGTGCCAGTAGTGTGAACAGGGGGCTCTTCTATGGCTACACCTTC.

V usage is TRBV20-1 and J usage is TRBJ1-2; D gene unclear. The germline V gene encodes CDR1 DFQATT and CDR2 SNEGSKA (reference sequence). The CDR3 length is 15 residues. Trimming stripped 0 bases from V and 1 base from J, with 12 bases between. The CDR3 loop reads CSARDAPQDNYGYTF. CDR3 sequence (DNA): TGCAGTGCTAGAGACGCGCCCCAGGATAACTATGGCTACACCTTC.

This clonotype has ten or more counts. V usage is TRBV27 and J usage is TRBJ1-2; D gene unclear. CDR3 size: 13 residues. CDR1 MNHEY and CDR2 SMNVEV come from the germline V gene (reference sequence). Trimming removed 5 bases at V and 6 bases at J, with 13 bases between. The CDR3 region has the DNA TGTGCCAGCAGTCGGACCGACGTACATGGCTACACCTTC. Its translation: CASSRTDVHGYTF.

The chain links TRBV2 to TRBJ2-1, with D possibly being TRBD1 or TRBD2 (6 bases each). The CDR3 runs 15 residues. Germline V gene lookup returns CDR1 SNHLY and CDR2 FYNNEI. The V end was cut by 7 bases, the J end by 5 bases, with 18 bases between. This CDR3 is CASNPRGRPDNEQFF. The CDR3, as DNA: TGTGCCAGCAACCCCCGGGGGCGCCCCGACAATGAGCAGTTCTTC.

This clonotype is deemed medium-sized (0.01 to 0.1%). The CDR3 loop reads CASSVSPDRPYEQYF. CDR3 coding DNA: TGTGCCAGTAGTGTGTCCCCGGACAGACCCTACGAGCAGTACTTC. V is TRBV19 and J is TRBJ2-7, with D maybe TRBD1 (6 bases). The CDR3 extends over 15 amino acids. The V end was cut by 5 bases, the J end by 2 bases, with 16 bases between. The germline CDR1 and CDR2 sequences are LNHDA and SQIVND (reference sequence).

The CDR3, as DNA: TGCAGCGTTGGTGGGGGGCCCTACTATGGCTACACCTTC. This codes for CSVGGGPYYGYTF. This rearrangement joins TRBV29-1 to TRBJ1-2, with D possibly being TRBD1 (6 bases). This CDR3 comprises 13 residues. V was cut by 4 bases and J by 3 bases, with 12 bases left in between. CDR1 and CDR2 (germline): SQVTM, ANQGSEA.

The chain uses TRBV27 and TRBJ2-3, with TRBD2 identical over 8 bases. The V gene end was trimmed by 2 bases and the J gene end by 0 bases; junction bases not matched to a gene: 4. Germline CDR1 reads MNHEY; CDR2 reads SMNVEV (reference sequence). The CDR3 contains 16 residues. The CDR3 DNA sequence: TGTGCCAGCAGTTTACGTCCTAGCGGGAGCACAGATACGCAGTATTTT. Amino acid sequence: CASSLRPSGSTDTQYF.

Remarks on this clonotype: The junction and the germline gene differ at one end; a read error may be behind it. The chain has TRBV6-4 and TRBJ2-7, with TRBD1 matching over 7 bases. Germline lookup yields CDR1 MRHNA and CDR2 SNTAGT. CDR3 length equals 17 residues. CDR3 region: CAISDPSTGETSYEQYF. As DNA, the CDR3 is TGTGCCATCAGTGACCCGAGCACAGGGGAAACATCCTACGAGCAGTACTTC.

The chain joins TRBV7-2 to TRBJ2-2, with D unresolved. This CDR3 has 13 amino acids. Trimming cost V 5 bases and J 7 bases, with 11 bases left between them. CDR1 SGHTA and CDR2 FQGNSA come from the germline V gene. CDR3 sequence: CASSLHKDGELFF. CDR3 bases: TGTGCCAGCAGCCTCCACAAGGACGGGGAGCTGTTTTTT.

This clonotype appeared many times. The chain joins TRBV5-1 to TRBJ2-7; D tentatively reads TRBD1 or TRBD2 (5 bases each). V was cut by 4 bases and J by 7 bases, with 12 bases left in between. Germline CDR1 and CDR2: SGHRS and YFSETQ. This CDR3 is built from 12 residues. This chain's CDR3 is CASSRLGAEQYF. In nucleotides, the CDR3 is TGCGCCAGCAGCAGACTCGGGGCTGAGCAGTACTTC.

For the CDR3, the DNA is TGTGCCAGCAGCTTAAGAGGGAATCCTGAAGCTTTCTTT. Its translation: CASSLRGNPEAFF. The chain recombines TRBV5-6 with TRBJ1-1; the D is unclear. CDR1 and CDR2 (germline): SGHDT, YYEEEE. This CDR3 is built from 13 residues. Trimming cost V 2 bases and J 6 bases, with 11 bases left between them. Looking up the rest from reference TRBV5-6 and TRBJ1-1 gives the full variable domain: DAGVTQSPTHLIKTRGQQVTLRCSPKSGHDTVSWYQQALGQGPQFIFQYYEEEERQRGNFPDRFSGHQFPNYSSELNVNALLLGDSALYLCASSLRGNPEAFFGQGTRLTVV.

The chain links TRBV4-1 to TRBJ1-4; tentatively, D is TRBD1 (5 bases). CDR3 size: 15 residues. Trimming stripped 2 bases from V and 14 bases from J, with 21 bases between. Germline CDR1 reads MGHRA; CDR2 reads YSYEKL. The CDR3 DNA is TGCGCCAGCAGCCAAACAGAGACGCGGGCGGAGGGGCTGTTTTTT. It codes for CASSQTETRAEGLFF.

This clonotype has just a few counts. The CDR3 here is CATSRDRPGGQYF. The CDR3, as DNA: TGTGCCACCAGCAGAGACCGACCTGGGGGGCAGTACTTC. The chain employs TRBV15 and TRBJ2-7; D possibly matches TRBD1 or TRBD2 (5 bases each). The CDR3 is made up of 13 amino acids. The germline CDR1 and CDR2 sequences are LNHNV and YYDKDF (reference sequence). Trimming removed 0 bases at V and 9 bases at J, with 12 bases between. The full variable domain, its missing parts supplied by reference TRBV15 and TRBJ2-7, is DAMVIQNPRYQVTQFGKPVTLSCSQTLNHNVMYWYQQKSSQAPKLLFHYYDKDFNNEADTPDNFQSRRPNTSFCFLDIRSPGLGDTAMYLCATSRDRPGGQYFGPGTRLTVT.

By share, this clonotype ranks as medium-sized. The chain joins TRBV24-1 to TRBJ2-1, with no clear D. Trimming stripped 2 bases from V and 8 bases from J, with 6 bases between. There are 12 residues in the CDR3. Germline V gene data show CDR1 as KGHDR and CDR2 as SFDVKD. The CDR3 nucleotides are TGTGCCACCAGTGATTGGTACGATGAGCAGTTCTTC. Its translation is CATSDWYDEQFF.

The chain uses TRBV29-1 and TRBJ1-2; D gene unclear. CDR1 SQVTM and CDR2 ANQGSEA come from the germline V gene. V dropped 1 base and J dropped 0 bases, with 12 bases sitting between them. The CDR3 has 15 residues. DNA of the CDR3: TGCAGCGTTGAAGTGGTACGGCAAGCTAACTATGGCTACACCTTC. Translating it yields CSVEVVRQANYGYTF.

In its sample, this clonotype was seen a few times. J is TRBJ2-7 and V is TRBV4-1, with 11 bases matching TRBD2. The CDR3 runs 16 residues. Germline V gives CDR1 MGHRA, CDR2 YSYEKL. J was trimmed by 4 bases and V by 2 bases; bases with no gene match: 7. CDR3 DNA sequence: TGCGCCAGCAGCCAAACCGATACTAGCGGGAGTTACGAGCAGTACTTC. Residues: CASSQTDTSGSYEQYF.

The chain uses TRBV2 and TRBJ2-5, with D unresolved. Germline lookup yields CDR1 SNHLY and CDR2 FYNNEI. V was cut by 7 bases and J by 4 bases, with 19 bases left in between. The CDR3 consists of 15 residues. The CDR3 sequence is CASTSPAGYSETQYF. CDR3 in DNA: TGTGCCAGCACCAGCCCAGCAGGCTATTCAGAGACCCAGTACTTC. The full variable domain, completed using reference TRBV2 and TRBJ2-5, is EPEVTQTPSHQVTQMGQEVILRCVPISNHLYFYWYRQILGQKVEFLVSFYNNEISEKSEIFDDQFSVERPDGSNFTLKIRSTKLEDSAMYFCASTSPAGYSETQYFGPGTRLLVL.

The chain links TRBV24-1 to TRBJ2-1; 11 bases are a match to TRBD2. V lost 3 bases, J lost 7 bases, and 7 bases stayed unmatched. CDR1 and CDR2 from the germline V gene are KGHDR and SFDVKD. The CDR3 runs to 16 residues. The CDR3 DNA reads as TGTGCCACCAGTGATCGAACTAGCGGGAGAGGAAATGAGCAGTTCTTC. Translation: CATSDRTSGRGNEQFF.